This T cell receptor (beta chain) was identified in a study of blood T cell repertoires in COVID-19 (dated by TCRdb to about 2020). The study in broad terms: Samples covering the acute and convalescent phases of COVID-19 were provided by collaborators in the United States, Italy and Spain. The material from the prospective study consisted of cDNA or gDNA derived from T cells, B-cell-depleted T cells, or PBMCs. Subjects who had been exposed to COVID-19, were actively infected with it, or had recovered from it provided the deeply sampled blood TCRbeta repertoires that made up the dataset. The repertoires were made available in a free public database intended to serve as a resource for research on the immune response to SARS-CoV-2. The samples were drawn from the first 160 participants of the ongoing ImmuneRACE study and from 1,254 subjects provided by 6 global collaborators. Sample metadata almost always included a de-identified subject ID, COVID-19 status, age in years and sex. Where HLA class I and class II types were available, the types were taken from metadata supplied by the sample provider, not from assay-based typing. Broad study findings and their caveats: How much clinical and demographic metadata was included differed by source and by participant, and the metadata was provided uncurated.

The immunoSEQ Assay, a bias-controlled multiplex PCR, was used to amplify TCRbeta CDR3 regions from genomic DNA. As for the original processing: Within the assay, amplification of reference gene primers was used to estimate how many nucleated cells each sample contained. To quantify the absolute abundance of each unique TCRbeta CDR3 rearrangement, sequence reads were collapsed and filtered. For each sample, productive Simpson clonality was calculated by taking the square root of Simpson's diversity index across productive rearrangements. Drawn from immuneACCESS, this table holds only the in-frame rearrangements with V and J called that TCRdb kept. Clones are partly lost; checked studies trace under half to an unresolved V gene and leave the rest unexplained. D and trimming were read from the DNA, whereas the V and J calls and clone size are those reported in that table. Recorded for this sample are 150,000 to 200,000 clones; around 85% of them occurred a single time. 1.2% of the sample is taken by the ten largest.

The trim is 1 base for V and 5 bases for J, with a gap of 14 bases between the germline ends. Its CDR3 holds 15 amino acids, cysteine through phenylalanine. CDR3 DNA is the only sequence kept; it has 45 bases, read in frame from the first base. As encoded in the germline V gene, CDR1 is SGHTA while CDR2 is FQGNSA. Samples from volunteer blood donors who had recovered from COVID-19 were contributed by a second Seattle source. Collaborating institutions collected whole blood in K2EDTA tubes following their own protocols. For TCRbeta analysis, collaborators shipped samples as frozen whole blood, isolated PBMCs, or DNA extracted from either of those sample types. About this clone itself: Its antigen is not yet known. The sample holds no much larger clone one base away, and base qualities are not on file.

Sequences were obtained from peripheral blood. The sequence joins TRBV7-2 to TRBJ1-2; a tentative D match to TRBD1 spans 5 bases. This sequence was found in a man aged 60-69 years who had recovered from COVID-19. Read as DNA, the sequence is TGTGCCAGCAGCTTAGTATGGGGCGCGGGGTATGGCTACACCTTC. Translation gives CASSLVWGAGYGYTF.